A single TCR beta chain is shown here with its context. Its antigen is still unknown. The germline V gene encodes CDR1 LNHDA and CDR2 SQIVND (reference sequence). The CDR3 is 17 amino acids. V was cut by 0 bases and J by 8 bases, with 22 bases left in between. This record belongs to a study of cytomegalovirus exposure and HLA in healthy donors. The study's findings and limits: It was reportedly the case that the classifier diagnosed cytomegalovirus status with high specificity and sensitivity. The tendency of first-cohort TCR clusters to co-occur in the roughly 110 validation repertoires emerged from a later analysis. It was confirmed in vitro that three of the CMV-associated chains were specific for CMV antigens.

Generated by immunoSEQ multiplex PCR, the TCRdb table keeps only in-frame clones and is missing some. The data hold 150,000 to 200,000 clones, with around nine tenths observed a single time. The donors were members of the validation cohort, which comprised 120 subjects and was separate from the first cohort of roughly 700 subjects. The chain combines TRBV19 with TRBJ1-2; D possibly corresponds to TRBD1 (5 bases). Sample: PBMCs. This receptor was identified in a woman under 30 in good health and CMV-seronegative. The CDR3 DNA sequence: TGTGCCAGTAGTATAGAAGCAGGGCGAGGACGGGTCGGAGGCTACACCTTC. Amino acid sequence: CASSIEAGRGRVGGYTF.